Presented here are 30 T cell receptor beta chains from one specimen sequenced in a study of blood T cell repertoires in COVID-19 (dated by TCRdb to the early 2020s). Libraries were built with the immunoSEQ multiplex PCR assay. Not all clones reach the TCRdb copy of this immuneACCESS table, which keeps in-frame sequences only. Checked studies attribute under half of the gap to unresolved V genes and leave the rest unexplained. Within this sample are approximately 440,000 clones, with more than 70% of them counted one time only. About 12% of the sample goes to the ten largest clones. The specimen was peripheral blood. These receptors were taken from a woman aged 50 to 65 with COVID-19, enrolled during active disease.

The chain has TRBV13 and TRBJ2-5; D may be TRBD1 (6 bases). The V end was cut by 6 bases, the J end by 0 bases, with 8 bases between. The CDR3 has 13 amino acids. Germline V gene lookup returns CDR1 PRHDT and CDR2 FYEKMQ (reference sequence). This CDR3 reads CASRGDNQETQYF. The CDR3 DNA reads as TGTGCCAGCAGGGGGGACAACCAAGAGACCCAGTACTTC.

CDR3 residues: CASSHSLTGENTEAFF. The CDR3 DNA sequence: TGCGCCAGCAGCCACTCGCTGACAGGGGAGAACACTGAAGCTTTCTTT. The chain recombines TRBV4-1 with TRBJ1-1; TRBD1 aligns across 8 bases. With V trimmed by 3 bases and J by 1 base, 7 bases remained unmatched. From germline, CDR1 is MGHRA and CDR2 YSYEKL. The CDR3 loop spans 16 amino acids.

This chain joins TRBV5-1 and TRBJ2-1; tentative D call: TRBD1 (6 bases). This CDR3 contains 12 residues. The V and J ends lost 6 bases and 3 bases respectively, with 7 bases between them. Germline V gene lookup returns CDR1 SGHRS and CDR2 YFSETQ. CDR3 sequence: CASMDSYNEQFF. The CDR3 DNA sequence: TGCGCCAGCATGGACAGCTACAATGAGCAGTTCTTC.

This clone was counted at least ten times. The J gene is TRBJ2-2, the V gene TRBV5-6, with unresolved D. V lost 4 bases and J lost 3, with 13 bases in between. Germline CDR1 SGHDT, CDR2 YYEEEE. There are 15 residues in the CDR3. The CDR3 spells CASSAPSVYTGELFF. Written as DNA, the CDR3 is TGTGCCAGCAGCGCACCGAGCGTTTACACCGGGGAGCTGTTTTTT.

The genes are TRBV3-1 (or the pseudogene TRBV3-2) and TRBJ1-4, with 7 bases identical to TRBD1. The CDR3 is made up of 14 amino acids. The V gene end was trimmed by 5 bases and the J gene end by 4 bases; junction bases not matched to a gene: 4. The germline gives CDR1 LGHDT, CDR2 YNNKEL (reference sequence). The CDR3 DNA sequence: TGTGCCAGCAGCGAGGGGGCTTTTAATGAAAAACTGTTTTTT. This gives the protein CASSEGAFNEKLFF.

The J gene is TRBJ1-2, the V gene TRBV11-2, with 7 bases lining up with TRBD1. CDR1 SGHAT and CDR2 FQNNGV come from the germline V gene. The CDR3 sequence is 12 residues long. The V segment lost 8 bases and the J segment 8 bases; nucleotides outside the gene matches: 8. CDR3 in amino acids: CASGVNRGGYTF. The CDR3 DNA sequence: TGTGCCAGCGGCGTGAACAGGGGCGGCTACACCTTC. Full variable domain (outside the CDR3, taken from reference TRBV11-2 and TRBJ1-2): EAGVAQSPRYKIIEKRQSVAFWCNPISGHATLYWYQQILGQGPKLLIQFQNNGVVDDSQLPKDRFSAERLKGVDSTLKIQPAKLEDSAVYLCASGVNRGGYTFGSGTRLTVV.

The chain combines TRBV3-1 (or the pseudogene TRBV3-2) with TRBJ2-7; D call uncertain. The CDR3 spans 14 residues. The V and J ends lost 6 bases and 1 base respectively, with 13 bases between them. The germline V gene encodes CDR1 LGHDT and CDR2 YNNKEL (reference sequence). CDR3 DNA sequence: TGTGCCAGCAGTTCCACTGCCACGTCCTACGAGCAGTACTTC. Its protein is CASSSTATSYEQYF.

V usage is TRBV6-5 and J usage is TRBJ2-3, with 10 nucleotides matching TRBD1. Germline CDR1 is MNHEY and CDR2 is SVGAGI. The V gene end was trimmed by 7 bases and the J gene end by 1 base; junction bases not matched to a gene: 2. The CDR3 runs 14 residues. The chain's CDR3 is CASTGQGGTDTQYF. CDR3 DNA sequence: TGTGCCAGCACCGGACAGGGGGGCACAGATACGCAGTATTTT.

The chain recombines TRBV29-1 with TRBJ2-7, with a weak D call TRBD1 (6 bases). The germline CDR1 and CDR2 sequences are SQVTM and ANQGSEA. The CDR3 sequence is 14 residues long. The V end lost 6 bases, the J end lost 0 bases, and 15 bases lay between the germline ends. The CDR3: CSVNQGSSSYEQYF. The CDR3 DNA follows: TGCAGCGTGAACCAGGGGTCCAGCTCCTACGAGCAGTACTTC.

The rearrangement links TRBV12-3 or TRBV12-4 to TRBJ1-2, with a possible D match to TRBD1 (6 bases). The germline V and J ends were trimmed by 7 bases and 7 bases, with 13 bases remaining between them. The CDR3 is 12 amino acids. CDR3 DNA sequence: TGTGCCAGCAACCTAGGGGGACCTGGCTACACCTTC. As protein: CASNLGGPGYTF.

This rearrangement joins TRBV30 to TRBJ2-7; weak D call: TRBD1 (7 bases). Trimming left V 0 bases short and J 2 bases short, with 11 bases between. This CDR3 region has 14 residues. Germline-derived CDR1 and CDR2 are GTSNPN and SVGIG (reference sequence). Here the CDR3 reads CAWSVLRGAYEQYF. The CDR3, as DNA: TGTGCCTGGAGTGTACTCAGGGGGGCCTACGAGCAGTACTTC.

This clone was seen only once. The J gene is TRBJ2-7, the V gene TRBV12-5; 7 nucleotides align to TRBD1. The CDR3 is 14 amino acids. Per the germline V gene, CDR1 is LGHNT and CDR2 is FRNRAP. With 5 bases clipped from V and 6 bases from J, the junction kept 10 bases outside the gene matches. CDR3 coding DNA: TGTGCTAGTGGTAGGGACAGAAACTTAGGCGAGCAGTACTTC. Its translation: CASGRDRNLGEQYF.

The rearrangement joins TRBV19 to TRBJ1-6; a possible D gene is TRBD1 (6 bases). The germline V gene encodes CDR1 LNHDA and CDR2 SQIVND (reference sequence). This CDR3 is built from 21 residues. Trimming took off 6 bases at V and 0 bases at J, with 27 bases between the two ends. CDR3 nucleotides: TGTGCCAGTAGCCGATTGATGACAGGCGACCGCGTGAGCTCCTATAATTCACCCCTCCACTTT. Translated: CASSRLMTGDRVSSYNSPLHF.

V usage is TRBV5-6 and J usage is TRBJ1-3; TRBD1 is a possible D gene (6 bases). The CDR3 runs to 14 residues. V lost 4 bases and J lost 0, with 8 bases in between. Germline V gene sequence: CDR1 SGHDT, CDR2 YYEEEE. The DNA of the CDR3 is TGTGCCAGCAGCACAGGGTTCTCTGGAAACACCATATATTTT. It specifies CASSTGFSGNTIYF.

This chain links TRBV27 with TRBJ2-1; D is perhaps TRBD1 (5 bases). Germline V lookup: CDR1 MNHEY, CDR2 SMNVEV (reference sequence). This CDR3 is built from 15 residues. Trimming took 5 bases from V and 0 from J, leaving 11 bases between them. CDR3 in amino acids: CASSADSSSYNEQFF. The CDR3, as DNA: TGTGCCAGCAGTGCCGACAGCAGCTCCTACAATGAGCAGTTCTTC.

V is TRBV27 and J is TRBJ2-6; tentative D call: TRBD1 (6 bases). This CDR3 comprises 18 residues. CDR1 and CDR2 from the germline V gene are MNHEY and SMNVEV (reference sequence). V lost 5 bases, J lost 2 bases, and 19 bases lay in between. CDR3 amino acids: CASSPRDMGFAGANVLTF. The CDR3 bases are TGTGCCAGCAGTCCCCGGGACATGGGATTTGCTGGGGCCAACGTCCTGACTTTC.

The chain combines TRBV7-3 with TRBJ1-6; TRBD1 agrees at 8 bases. The CDR3 is made up of 14 amino acids. From germline, CDR1 is SGHTA and CDR2 FQGTGA. Unmatched junction bases numbered 4, after V lost 4 bases and J lost 8 bases. DNA of the CDR3: TGTGCCAGCAGCTCTGGGACAGGAGATTCACCCCTCCACTTT. Translating it yields CASSSGTGDSPLHF.

The CDR3 bases are TGTGCCACCATCCGGGGGTACTCTAGCACAGATACGCAGTATTTT. Its protein product is CATIRGYSSTDTQYF. The chain employs TRBV15 and TRBJ2-3; D might be TRBD2 (6 bases). The germline CDR1 and CDR2 sequences are LNHNV and YYDKDF (reference sequence). Trimming shortened V by 7 bases and J by 0 bases, and 14 bases separated the two germline ends. The CDR3 is 15 residues long.

The chain employs TRBV9 and TRBJ2-1; a possible D gene is TRBD1 (6 bases). The germline V and J ends were trimmed by 0 bases and 4 bases, with 14 bases remaining between them. The CDR3 totals 16 residues. Germline assignment: CDR1 SGDLS and CDR2 YYNGEE. CDR3 nucleotide sequence: TGTGCCAGCAGCGTAGGCACAGGGAGATCGTACAATGAGCAGTTCTTC. Translated: CASSVGTGRSYNEQFF.

V is TRBV7-9 and J is TRBJ2-7, with 7 bases lining up with TRBD2. V gave up 5 bases and J gave up 3 bases; unmatched junction bases: 7. Germline lookup yields CDR1 SEHNR and CDR2 FQNEAQ (reference sequence). The CDR3 consists of 14 residues. In DNA, the CDR3 is TGTGCCAGCAGCCTCACTGGCGGGGGCTACGAGCAGTACTTC. Translation: CASSLTGGGYEQYF. The full variable domain, with the rest looked up from reference TRBV7-9 and TRBJ2-7, is DTGVSQNPRHKITKRGQNVTFRCDPISEHNRLYWYRQTLGQGPEFLTYFQNEAQLEKSRLLSDRFSAERPKGSFSTLEIQRTEQGDSAMYLCASSLTGGGYEQYFGPGTRLTVT.

The chain employs TRBV6-6 and TRBJ1-6, with 7 bases lining up with TRBD1. V lost 10 bases, J lost 8 bases, and 8 bases stayed unmatched. There are 13 residues in the CDR3. Per germline, CDR1 MNHNY and CDR2 SVGAGI (reference sequence). Here the CDR3 reads CATCRDSDSPLHF. Here the CDR3 DNA reads TGTGCCACCTGCCGGGACAGTGATTCACCCCTCCACTTT.

This chain joins TRBV9 and TRBJ1-6; TRBD1 matches at 7 bases. Germline V gives CDR1 SGDLS, CDR2 YYNGEE. The CDR3 consists of 15 residues. V shed 4 bases, J shed 7 bases, and the junction held 8 bases outside the gene matches. The CDR3 loop reads CASSPGGGQNSPLHF. As DNA, the CDR3 is TGTGCCAGCAGCCCAGGGGGTGGGCAGAATTCACCCCTCCACTTT.

The chain is built from TRBV19 and TRBJ1-2; the match to TRBD1 covers 9 bases. The germline V gene has CDR1 LNHDA and CDR2 SQIVND (reference sequence). J gave up 4 bases and V 9 bases, and 9 bases lay outside the gene matches. This CDR3 has 14 residues. CDR3: CASGRDRDFYGYTF. Here the CDR3 DNA reads TGTGCCAGCGGCCGGGACAGGGACTTCTATGGCTACACCTTC. Using reference TRBV19 and TRBJ1-2 for the parts outside the CDR3, the full variable domain is DGGITQSPKYLFRKEGQNVTLSCEQNLNHDAMYWYRQDPGQGLRLIYYSQIVNDFQKGDIAEGYSVSREKKESFPLTVTSAQKNPTAFYLCASGRDRDFYGYTFGSGTRLTVV.

The chain joins TRBV11-2 to TRBJ2-7; TRBD2 matches at 10 bases. V lost 5 bases and J lost 3; bases outside the gene matches: 7. The CDR3 is made up of 15 amino acids. The germline gives CDR1 SGHAT, CDR2 FQNNGV. The chain's CDR3 is CASSRTSGENYEQYF. The CDR3 DNA follows: TGTGCCAGCAGCCGAACTAGCGGGGAGAACTACGAGCAGTACTTC.

This sequence joins TRBV27 and TRBJ2-5; 10 positions agree with TRBD1. CDR3 length: 15 amino acids. V gave up 5 bases and J gave up 4 bases; unmatched junction bases: 7. Germline V gene sequence: CDR1 MNHEY, CDR2 SMNVEV (reference sequence). The CDR3 is CASSVPGQGRETQYF. Here the CDR3 DNA reads TGTGCCAGCAGTGTCCCGGGACAGGGGCGAGAGACCCAGTACTTC.

The chain uses TRBV5-1 and TRBJ2-1, with TRBD1 identical over 9 bases. The ends lost 8 bases at V and 8 bases at J; junction bases unmatched: 11. The V gene's germline CDR1 is SGHRS and CDR2 YFSETQ. The CDR3 runs to 14 residues. CDR3 region: CARPDGQGMHEQFF. The DNA for the CDR3 is TGCGCCAGGCCGGATGGACAGGGGATGCATGAGCAGTTCTTC.

The V call is TRBV28, the J call TRBJ2-7, with D tentatively TRBD1 (6 bases). The V gene lost 5 bases and the J gene lost 5 bases, with 19 bases spanning the gap. Germline V gene lookup returns CDR1 MDHEN and CDR2 SYDVKM. The CDR3 totals 15 residues. The DNA for the CDR3 is TGTGCCAGCAGTAGGGGCCAGGGGCTTCGGCACGAGCAGTACTTC. Its translation: CASSRGQGLRHEQYF.

The chain links TRBV19 to TRBJ1-4; 9 nucleotides line up with TRBD1. Trimming at V came to 8 bases and at J to 7 bases, leaving 5 bases not matched to a gene. The CDR3 covers 13 residues. CDR1 and CDR2 from the germline V gene are LNHDA and SQIVND (reference sequence). CDR3 coding DNA: TGTGCCAGTGGGGACAGGGCGAGTGAAAAACTGTTTTTT. Protein product: CASGDRASEKLFF.

Comments on this clone: The same CDR3 is also encoded by other DNA sequences in this sample. The chain employs TRBV2 and TRBJ1-5, with a weak D call TRBD1 (5 bases). This CDR3 region has 12 residues. The V gene's germline CDR1 is SNHLY and CDR2 FYNNEI. Trimming cost V 9 bases and J 1 base, with 7 bases left between them. CDR3 DNA sequence: TGTGCCAGTGGACAAAGCAATCAGCCCCAGCATTTT. It translates to CASGQSNQPQHF.

V and J are TRBV5-4 and TRBJ1-6; TRBD1 is a possible D gene (6 bases). Trimming pared 4 bases from V and 9 bases from J, leaving 17 bases between. The CDR3 loop spans 15 amino acids. Germline CDR1 SGHNT, CDR2 YYREEE (reference sequence). CDR3 nucleotide sequence: TGTGCCAGCAGCCTGGACGGGGGGCTTGGTTCACCCCTCCACTTT. Translation gives CASSLDGGLGSPLHF. Combining the CDR3 with reference TRBV5-4 and TRBJ1-6 gives the whole variable domain ETGVTQSPTHLIKTRGQQVTLRCSSQSGHNTVSWYQQALGQGPQFIFQYYREEENGRGNFPPRFSGLQFPNYSSELNVNALELDDSALYLCASSLDGGLGSPLHFGNGTRLTVT.